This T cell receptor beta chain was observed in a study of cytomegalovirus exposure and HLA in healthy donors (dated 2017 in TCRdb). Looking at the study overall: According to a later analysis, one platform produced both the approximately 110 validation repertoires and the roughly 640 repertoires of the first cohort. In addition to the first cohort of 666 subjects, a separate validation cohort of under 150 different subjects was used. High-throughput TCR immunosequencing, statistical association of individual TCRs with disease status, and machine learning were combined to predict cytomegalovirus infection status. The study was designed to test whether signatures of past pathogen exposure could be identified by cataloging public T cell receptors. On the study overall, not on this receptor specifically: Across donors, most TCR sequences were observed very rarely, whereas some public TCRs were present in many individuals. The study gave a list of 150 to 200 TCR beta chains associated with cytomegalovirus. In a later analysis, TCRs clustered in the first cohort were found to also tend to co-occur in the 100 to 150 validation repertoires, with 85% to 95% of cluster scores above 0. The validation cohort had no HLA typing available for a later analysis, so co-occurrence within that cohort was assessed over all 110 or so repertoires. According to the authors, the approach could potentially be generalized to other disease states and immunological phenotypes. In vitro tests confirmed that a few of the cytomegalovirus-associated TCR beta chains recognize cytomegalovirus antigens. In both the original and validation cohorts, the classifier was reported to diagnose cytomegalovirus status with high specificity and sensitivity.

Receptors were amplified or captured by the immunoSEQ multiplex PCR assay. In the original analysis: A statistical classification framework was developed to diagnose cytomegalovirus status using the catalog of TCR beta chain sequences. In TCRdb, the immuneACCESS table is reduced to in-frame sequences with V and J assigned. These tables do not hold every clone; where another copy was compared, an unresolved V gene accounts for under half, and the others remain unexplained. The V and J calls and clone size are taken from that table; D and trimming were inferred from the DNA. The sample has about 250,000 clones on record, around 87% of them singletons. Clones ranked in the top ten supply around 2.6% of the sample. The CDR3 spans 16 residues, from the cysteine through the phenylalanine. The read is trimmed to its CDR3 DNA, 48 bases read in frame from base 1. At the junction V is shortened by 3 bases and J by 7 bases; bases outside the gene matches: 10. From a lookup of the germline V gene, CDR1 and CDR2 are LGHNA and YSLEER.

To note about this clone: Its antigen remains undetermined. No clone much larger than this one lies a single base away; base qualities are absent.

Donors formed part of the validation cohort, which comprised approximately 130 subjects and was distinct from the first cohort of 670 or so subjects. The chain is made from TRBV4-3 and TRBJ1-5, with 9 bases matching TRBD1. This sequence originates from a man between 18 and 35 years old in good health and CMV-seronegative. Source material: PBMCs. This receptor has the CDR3 CASSQDRDRVKQPQHF. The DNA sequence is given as TGCGCCAGCAGCCAGGACCGGGACAGGGTAAAACAGCCCCAGCATTTT.